In this sample, the clone carrying this T cell receptor (beta chain) turned up a few times. The data were taken from a study of early T cells in non-severe SARS-CoV-2 infection. Individual cDNA molecules received unique molecular identifiers. One entry per CDR3 protein, called by TCRdb with MiXCR from the 5' RACE reads. The sample has tens of thousands of distinct CDR3 sequences, 8.5% to 10% seen once; the top ten hold 3.9%. The CDR3 extends over 15 amino acids. Germline-derived CDR1 and CDR2 are MNHNY and SVGAGI (reference sequence). After removal of 5 bases from V and 9 bases from J, the junction contained 15 bases not matched to a gene.

The sample here was whole blood, taken at baseline. This rearrangement joins TRBV6-6 to TRBJ2-5, with 7 nucleotides matching TRBD2. The receptor comes from an adult who was a healthcare worker with PCR-confirmed SARS-CoV-2 infection or an uninfected control (not recorded which). The CDR3 is CASSGGDMAPKAQYF. The CDR3 DNA follows: TGTGCCAGCAGTGGGGGGGATATGGCACCAAAGGCCCAGTACTTC.